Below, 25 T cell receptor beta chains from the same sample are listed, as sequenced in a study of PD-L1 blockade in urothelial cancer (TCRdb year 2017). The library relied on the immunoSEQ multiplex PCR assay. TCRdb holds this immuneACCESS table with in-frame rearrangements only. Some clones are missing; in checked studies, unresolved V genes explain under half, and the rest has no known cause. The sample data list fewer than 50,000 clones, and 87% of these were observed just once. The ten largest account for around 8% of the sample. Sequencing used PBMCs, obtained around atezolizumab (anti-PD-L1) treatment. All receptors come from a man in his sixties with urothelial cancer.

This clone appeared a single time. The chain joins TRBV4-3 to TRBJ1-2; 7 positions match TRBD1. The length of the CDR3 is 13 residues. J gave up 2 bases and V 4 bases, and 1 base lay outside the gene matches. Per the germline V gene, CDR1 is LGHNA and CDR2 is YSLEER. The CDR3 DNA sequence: TGCGCCAGCAGCCCACAGGGGAACTATGGCTACACCTTC. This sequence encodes CASSPQGNYGYTF.

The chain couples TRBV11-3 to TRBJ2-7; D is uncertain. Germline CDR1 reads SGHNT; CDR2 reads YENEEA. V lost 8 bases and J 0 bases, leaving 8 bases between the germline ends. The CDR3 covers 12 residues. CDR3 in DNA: TGTGCCAGCGGTCCCAGCTCCTACGAGCAGTACTTC. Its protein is CASGPSSYEQYF.

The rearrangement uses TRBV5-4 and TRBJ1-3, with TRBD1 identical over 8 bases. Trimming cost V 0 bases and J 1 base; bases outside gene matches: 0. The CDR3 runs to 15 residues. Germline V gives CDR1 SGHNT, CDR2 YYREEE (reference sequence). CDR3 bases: TGTGCCAGCAGCTTGGGGACAGGGTCTGGAAACACCATATATTTT. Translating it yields CASSLGTGSGNTIYF.

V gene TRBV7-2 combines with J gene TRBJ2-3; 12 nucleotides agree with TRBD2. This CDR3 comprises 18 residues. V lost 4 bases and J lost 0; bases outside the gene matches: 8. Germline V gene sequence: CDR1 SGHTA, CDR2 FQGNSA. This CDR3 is CASSSRTSGASSTDTQYF. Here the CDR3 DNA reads TGTGCCAGCAGCTCACGGACTAGCGGGGCATCTAGCACAGATACGCAGTATTTT.

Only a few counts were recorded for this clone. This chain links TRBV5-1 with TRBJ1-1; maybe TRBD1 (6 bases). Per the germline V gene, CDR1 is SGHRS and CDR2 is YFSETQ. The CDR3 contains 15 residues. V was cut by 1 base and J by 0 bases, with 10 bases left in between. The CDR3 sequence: CASSLHRVMNTEAFF. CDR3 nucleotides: TGCGCCAGCAGCTTGCACAGGGTTATGAACACTGAAGCTTTCTTT. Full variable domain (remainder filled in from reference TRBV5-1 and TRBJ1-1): KAGVTQTPRYLIKTRGQQVTLSCSPISGHRSVSWYQQTPGQGLQFLFEYFSETQRNKGNFPGRFSGRQFSNSRSEMNVSTLELGDSALYLCASSLHRVMNTEAFFGQGTRLTVV.

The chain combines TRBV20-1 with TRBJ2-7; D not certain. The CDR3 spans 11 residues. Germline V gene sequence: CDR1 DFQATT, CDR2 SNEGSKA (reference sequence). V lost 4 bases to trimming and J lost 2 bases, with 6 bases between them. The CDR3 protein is CSATVAYEQYF. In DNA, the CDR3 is TGCAGTGCTACGGTGGCCTACGAGCAGTACTTC.

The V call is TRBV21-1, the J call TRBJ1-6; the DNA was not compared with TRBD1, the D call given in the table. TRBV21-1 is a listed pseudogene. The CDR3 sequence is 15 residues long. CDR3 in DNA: TGTGCCAGCAGTCCTAAGGCAGGGGAAGGTTCACCCCTCCACTTT. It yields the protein CASSPKAGEGSPLHF.

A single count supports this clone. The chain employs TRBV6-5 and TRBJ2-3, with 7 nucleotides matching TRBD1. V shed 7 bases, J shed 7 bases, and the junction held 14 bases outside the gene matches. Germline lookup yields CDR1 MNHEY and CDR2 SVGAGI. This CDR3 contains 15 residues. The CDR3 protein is CASKRQGPGPNTQYF. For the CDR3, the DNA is TGTGCCAGCAAAAGACAGGGACCCGGCCCGAATACGCAGTATTTT.

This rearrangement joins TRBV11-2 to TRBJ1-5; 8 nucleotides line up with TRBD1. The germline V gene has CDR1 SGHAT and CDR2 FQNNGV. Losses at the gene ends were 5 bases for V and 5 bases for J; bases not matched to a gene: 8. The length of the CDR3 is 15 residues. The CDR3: CASSPPGTGHQPQHF. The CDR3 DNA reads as TGTGCCAGCAGCCCACCCGGGACAGGACATCAGCCCCAGCATTTT.

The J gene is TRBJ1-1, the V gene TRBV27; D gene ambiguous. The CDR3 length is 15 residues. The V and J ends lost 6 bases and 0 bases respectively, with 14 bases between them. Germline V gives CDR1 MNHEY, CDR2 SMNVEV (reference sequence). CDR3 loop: CASSASYSMNTEAFF. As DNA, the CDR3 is TGTGCCAGCAGCGCCTCTTACAGCATGAACACTGAAGCTTTCTTT.

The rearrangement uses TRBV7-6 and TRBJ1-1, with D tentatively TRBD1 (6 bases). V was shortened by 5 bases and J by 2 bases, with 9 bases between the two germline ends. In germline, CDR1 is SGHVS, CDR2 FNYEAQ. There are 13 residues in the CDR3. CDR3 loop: CASSQDSNTEAFF. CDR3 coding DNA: TGTGCCAGCAGCCAGGACAGTAACACTGAAGCTTTCTTT. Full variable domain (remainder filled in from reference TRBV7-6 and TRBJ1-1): GAGVSQSPRYKVTKRGQDVALRCDPISGHVSLYWYRQALGQGPEFLTYFNYEAQQDKSGLPNDRFSAERPEGSISTLTIQRTEQRDSAMYRCASSQDSNTEAFFGQGTRLTVV.

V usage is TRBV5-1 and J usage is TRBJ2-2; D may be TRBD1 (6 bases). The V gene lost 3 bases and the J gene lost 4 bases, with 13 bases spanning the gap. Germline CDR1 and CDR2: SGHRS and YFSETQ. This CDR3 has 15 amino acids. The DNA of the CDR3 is TGCGCCAGCAGCTCCGGACAGAGAGGCACCGGGGAGCTGTTTTTT. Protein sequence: CASSSGQRGTGELFF.

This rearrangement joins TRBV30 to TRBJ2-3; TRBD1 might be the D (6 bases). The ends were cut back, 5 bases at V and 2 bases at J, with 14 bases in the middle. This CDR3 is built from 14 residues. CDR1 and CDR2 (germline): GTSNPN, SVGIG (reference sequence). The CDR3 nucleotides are TGTGCCTGGGAAGACAGGAGTCACACAGATACGCAGTATTTT. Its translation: CAWEDRSHTDTQYF.

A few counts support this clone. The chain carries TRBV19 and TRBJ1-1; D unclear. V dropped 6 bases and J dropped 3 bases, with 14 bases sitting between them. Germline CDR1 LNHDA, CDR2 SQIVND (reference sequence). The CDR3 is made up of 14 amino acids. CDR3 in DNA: TGTGCCAGTAGCCCCTTTAAGGAGGACACTGAAGCTTTCTTT. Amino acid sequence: CASSPFKEDTEAFF.

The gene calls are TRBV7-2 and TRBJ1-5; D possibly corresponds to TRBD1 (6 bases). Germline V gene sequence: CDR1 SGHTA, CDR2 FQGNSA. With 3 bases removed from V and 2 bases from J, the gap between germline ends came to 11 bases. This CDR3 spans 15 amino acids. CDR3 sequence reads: CASSFAGAGNQPQHF. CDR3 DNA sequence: TGTGCCAGCAGCTTCGCAGGGGCTGGCAATCAGCCCCAGCATTTT.

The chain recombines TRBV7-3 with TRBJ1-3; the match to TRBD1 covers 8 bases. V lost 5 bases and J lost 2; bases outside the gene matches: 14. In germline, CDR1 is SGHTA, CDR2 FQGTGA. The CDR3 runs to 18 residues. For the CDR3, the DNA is TGTGCCAGCAGCCTACTAGCGTTTGGACAGGGAGCTGGAAACACCATATATTTT. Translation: CASSLLAFGQGAGNTIYF.

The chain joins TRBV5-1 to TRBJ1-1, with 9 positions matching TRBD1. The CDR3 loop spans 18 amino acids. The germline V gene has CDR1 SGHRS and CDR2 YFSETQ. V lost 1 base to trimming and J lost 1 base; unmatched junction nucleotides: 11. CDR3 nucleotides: TGCGCCAGCAGCTTGATCGGACAGGGGCAAGTTGGGAACACTGAAGCTTTCTTT. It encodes CASSLIGQGQVGNTEAFF.

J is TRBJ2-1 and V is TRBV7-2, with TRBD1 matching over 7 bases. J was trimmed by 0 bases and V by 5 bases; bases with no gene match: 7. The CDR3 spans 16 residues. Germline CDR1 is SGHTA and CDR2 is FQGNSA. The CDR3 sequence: CASSEDRASSYNEQFF. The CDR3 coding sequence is TGTGCCAGCAGCGAAGACAGGGCGAGCTCCTACAATGAGCAGTTCTTC.

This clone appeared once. This CDR3 is CASSPGLVTGELFF. The CDR3 DNA is TGTGCCAGCTCACCGGGACTAGTCACCGGGGAGCTGTTTTTT. The chain carries TRBV18 and TRBJ2-2; 8 bases are a match to TRBD2. V gave up 3 bases and J gave up 4 bases; unmatched junction bases: 1. This CDR3 has 14 amino acids. Germline V gene lookup returns CDR1 KGHSH and CDR2 LQKENI.

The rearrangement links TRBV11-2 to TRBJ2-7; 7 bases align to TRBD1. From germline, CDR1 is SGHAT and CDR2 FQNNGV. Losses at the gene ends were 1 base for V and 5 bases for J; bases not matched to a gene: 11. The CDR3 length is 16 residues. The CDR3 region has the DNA TGTGCCAGCAGCTTAGGGACCCCGACAGGGTCCCACGAGCAGTACTTC. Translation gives CASSLGTPTGSHEQYF.

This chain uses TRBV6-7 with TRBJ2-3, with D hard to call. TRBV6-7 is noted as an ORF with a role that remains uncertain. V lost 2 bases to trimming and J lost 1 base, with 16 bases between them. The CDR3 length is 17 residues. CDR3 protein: CASSYNTPSEGTDTQYF. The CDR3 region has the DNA TGTGCCAGCAGTTACAATACACCCTCTGAGGGCACAGATACGCAGTATTTT.

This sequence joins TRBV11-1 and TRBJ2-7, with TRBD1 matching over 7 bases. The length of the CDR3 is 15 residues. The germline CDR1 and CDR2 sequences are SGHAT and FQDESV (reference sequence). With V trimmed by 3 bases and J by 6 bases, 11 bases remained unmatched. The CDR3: CASSFGSDRVGEQYF. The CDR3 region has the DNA TGTGCCAGCAGCTTCGGTAGTGACAGGGTGGGCGAGCAGTACTTC.

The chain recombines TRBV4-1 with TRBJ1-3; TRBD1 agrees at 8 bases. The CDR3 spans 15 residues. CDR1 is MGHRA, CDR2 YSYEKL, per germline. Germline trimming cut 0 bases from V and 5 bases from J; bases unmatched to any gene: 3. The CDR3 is CASSQDGQGRNTIYF. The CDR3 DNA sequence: TGCGCCAGCAGCCAAGATGGACAGGGTCGAAACACCATATATTTT.

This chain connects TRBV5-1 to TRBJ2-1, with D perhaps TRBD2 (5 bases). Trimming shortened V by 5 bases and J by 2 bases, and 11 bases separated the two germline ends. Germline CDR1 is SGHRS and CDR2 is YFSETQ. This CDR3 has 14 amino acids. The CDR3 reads CASSLEVTYNEQFF. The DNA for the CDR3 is TGCGCCAGCAGTCTGGAGGTTACCTACAATGAGCAGTTCTTC. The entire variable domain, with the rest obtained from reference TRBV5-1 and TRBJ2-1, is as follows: KAGVTQTPRYLIKTRGQQVTLSCSPISGHRSVSWYQQTPGQGLQFLFEYFSETQRNKGNFPGRFSGRQFSNSRSEMNVSTLELGDSALYLCASSLEVTYNEQFFGPGTRLTVL.

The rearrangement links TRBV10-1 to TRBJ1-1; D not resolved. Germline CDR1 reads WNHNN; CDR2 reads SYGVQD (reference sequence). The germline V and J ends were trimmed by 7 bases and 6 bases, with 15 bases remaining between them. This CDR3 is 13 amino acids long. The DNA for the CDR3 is TGCGCCAGCACCACGACAAACGGGGCTGAAGCTTTCTTT. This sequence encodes CASTTTNGAEAFF.